The 31 T cell receptor beta chains presented below share a single source sample, sequenced in a study of blood T cell repertoires in COVID-19. Libraries were prepared by immunoSEQ multiplex PCR; TCRdb keeps only in-frame clonotypes and omits some of them. The sample includes roughly 120,000 clones, around 74% seen only once; the top ten take over 5.5%. Sequencing was carried out using peripheral blood. All receptors derive from a man older than 75 with COVID-19, enrolled during active disease.

The chain has TRBV28 and TRBJ1-5; TRBD1 is a possible D gene (6 bases). Deletions cut 8 bases from V and 3 bases from J, with 26 bases between. CDR3 length: 18 amino acids. CDR1 MDHEN and CDR2 SYDVKM come from the germline V gene. In nucleotides, the CDR3 is TGTGCCAGCGGAGCCCCAGGACACAGGGAAATCGACAATCAGCCCCAGCATTTT. Its protein product is CASGAPGHREIDNQPQHF. The whole variable domain, remainder taken from reference TRBV28 and TRBJ1-5, is DVKVTQSSRYLVKRTGEKVFLECVQDMDHENMFWYRQDPGLGLRLIYFSYDVKMKEKGDIPEGYSVSREKKERFSLILESASTNQTSMYLCASGAPGHREIDNQPQHFGDGTRLSIL.

The chain has TRBV21-1 and TRBJ1-4. TRBV21-1 has pseudogene status. This CDR3 is built from 22 residues. The CDR3 bases are TGTGCCAGCAGCAAAGCCAATCCTCCAAGACTTGCACTTGGCACATTAAATGAAAAACTGTTTTTT. Encoded protein: CASSKANPPRLALGTLNEKLFF.

The rearrangement uses TRBV9 and TRBJ2-7, with 7 bases lining up with TRBD2. The V segment lost 4 bases and the J segment 4 bases; nucleotides outside the gene matches: 8. Germline CDR1 reads SGDLS; CDR2 reads YYNGEE. The CDR3 spans 14 residues. The CDR3 DNA sequence: TGTGCCAGCAGCCCCTCTAGCGGCGGATACGAGCAGTACTTC. Its protein product is CASSPSSGGYEQYF.

The genes are TRBV27 and TRBJ2-7; TRBD2 matches at 11 bases. V was clipped by 3 bases and J by 4 bases; unmatched bases: 8. Germline-derived CDR1 and CDR2 are MNHEY and SMNVEV (reference sequence). This CDR3 has 16 residues. CDR3 in amino acids: CASSFDPGLADYEQYF. The CDR3 bases are TGTGCCAGCAGTTTCGATCCGGGACTAGCGGATTACGAGCAGTACTTC.

This clone appeared a single time. The same CDR3 can be traced to other DNA sequences in this sample. The rearrangement links TRBV5-1 to TRBJ2-2, with D hard to call. The germline gives CDR1 SGHRS, CDR2 YFSETQ. The CDR3 totals 14 residues. V lost 0 bases, J lost 0 bases, and 3 bases lay in between. CDR3 coding DNA: TGCGCCAGCAGCTTGGGCGCGAACACCGGGGAGCTGTTTTTT. Translating gives CASSLGANTGELFF.

Remarks on this clone: A junction end diverges from the germline sequence, so it may reflect a read error. V is TRBV4-1 and J is TRBJ2-2; tentative D call: TRBD1 (6 bases). The CDR3 runs 16 residues. The germline V gene encodes CDR1 MGHRA and CDR2 YSYEKL. CDR3 bases: TGCGTCAGCAGCCGCGGAGAGGGGGTAAACACCGGGGAGCTGTTTTTT. This gives the protein CVSSRGEGVNTGELFF.

The chain has TRBV11-1 and TRBJ2-7; TRBD1 aligns across 9 bases. The germline gives CDR1 SGHAT, CDR2 FQDESV (reference sequence). CDR3 length: 15 amino acids. V lost 6 bases and J lost 4; bases outside the gene matches: 10. DNA of the CDR3: TGTGCCAGCAGTGGAGACAGGGGGGGGCTGTACGAGCAGTACTTC. Its protein product is CASSGDRGGLYEQYF.

This clone has a count of ten or more. The chain employs TRBV9 and TRBJ2-7, with TRBD1 matching over 7 bases. The ends lost 3 bases at V and 7 bases at J; junction bases unmatched: 7. Germline V CDR1 and CDR2: SGDLS, YYNGEE. This CDR3 spans 13 amino acids. CDR3 sequence: CASSAGTAQEQYF. The CDR3 DNA follows: TGTGCCAGCAGCGCTGGGACAGCCCAGGAGCAGTACTTC.

In this sample, this clone turned up a few times. The chain recombines TRBV4-2 with TRBJ2-7; 8 bases align to TRBD1. Unmatched junction bases numbered 8, after V lost 1 base and J lost 3 bases. The CDR3 is made up of 16 amino acids. Germline V gives CDR1 LGHNA, CDR2 YNFKEQ. The CDR3 is CASSQASPGGVYEQYF. CDR3 DNA: TGTGCCAGCAGCCAAGCTTCTCCAGGGGGCGTCTACGAGCAGTACTTC.

The V and J genes are TRBV21-1 and TRBJ2-3; the table's TRBD1 call for D was not verified on the DNA. TRBV21-1 is noted as a pseudogene. This CDR3 comprises 16 residues. CDR3 sequence: CASSTWDRVITDTQYF. CDR3 in DNA: TGTGCCAGCAGCACTTGGGACAGGGTAATAACAGATACGCAGTATTTT.

This clone was detected only a few times. V and J are TRBV13 and TRBJ1-5; 11 bases agree with TRBD1. Germline trimming cut 6 bases from V and 8 bases from J; bases unmatched to any gene: 15. The CDR3 is 17 residues long. The V gene's germline CDR1 is PRHDT and CDR2 FYEKMQ (reference sequence). The CDR3 here is CASSSTAGQGVRKPQHF. In DNA, the CDR3 is TGTGCCAGCAGTTCGACCGCGGGACAGGGGGTTAGAAAGCCCCAGCATTTT.

The chain joins TRBV9 to TRBJ2-1; 11 bases line up with TRBD2. The CDR3 is 16 amino acids. CDR1 and CDR2 (germline): SGDLS, YYNGEE. V dropped 3 bases and J dropped 4; count of bases not matched to a gene: 6. The CDR3 bases are TGTGCCAGCAGCGCCGGGGGACTAGCGGAATACAATGAGCAGTTCTTC. Translation: CASSAGGLAEYNEQFF.

The chain combines TRBV5-1 with TRBJ2-3; 8 bases line up with TRBD2. Germline CDR1 reads SGHRS; CDR2 reads YFSETQ. CDR3 length: 15 amino acids. V trimming: 0 bases; J trimming: 5 bases; junction bases outside the gene matches: 5. CDR3 amino acids: CASSLGGRQVDTQYF. Here the CDR3 DNA reads TGCGCCAGCAGCTTGGGCGGGAGGCAGGTAGATACGCAGTATTTT.

The chain is built from TRBV6-2 or TRBV6-3 and TRBJ2-1; 13 bases line up with TRBD2. Per germline, CDR1 MNHEY and CDR2 SVGEGT. The J segment lost 6 bases and the V segment lost 3 bases, leaving 8 bases of the junction unmatched. This CDR3 is built from 17 residues. The CDR3 protein is CASSYVPRLAGGNEQFF. The CDR3 region has the DNA TGTGCCAGCAGTTATGTCCCGAGACTAGCGGGAGGCAATGAGCAGTTCTTC.

V gene TRBV6-1 combines with J gene TRBJ1-2; TRBD1 agrees at 7 bases. Trimming at V came to 2 bases and at J to 3 bases, leaving 0 bases not matched to a gene. Germline CDR1 is MNHNS and CDR2 is SASEGT. The CDR3 length is 13 residues. This CDR3 reads CASSERGHYGYTF. The CDR3 DNA is TGTGCCAGCAGTGAAAGGGGGCACTATGGCTACACCTTC.

This clone turned up a few times. V gene TRBV6-5 combines with J gene TRBJ1-2; D call uncertain. The V gene's germline CDR1 is MNHEY and CDR2 SVGAGI. V gave up 8 bases and J gave up 5 bases, with 18 bases separating them. The CDR3 spans 14 residues. The CDR3 here is CASADRAGVYGYTF. In DNA, the CDR3 is TGTGCCAGCGCAGACCGAGCGGGAGTGTATGGCTACACCTTC.

This chain links TRBV7-9 with TRBJ1-6, with D perhaps matching TRBD1 (6 bases). Trimming removed 2 bases at V and 0 bases at J, with 14 bases between. This CDR3 spans 18 amino acids. Germline assignment: CDR1 SEHNR and CDR2 FQNEAQ (reference sequence). For the CDR3, the DNA is TGTGCCAGCAGCTTAAGGGCAGGGGAGAGCTCCTATAATTCACCCCTCCACTTT. Encoded protein: CASSLRAGESSYNSPLHF.

This clone was observed a few times. The rearrangement links TRBV11-3 to TRBJ2-1; TRBD2 agrees at 8 bases. V dropped 4 bases and J dropped 2; count of bases not matched to a gene: 7. This CDR3 is 16 amino acids long. CDR1 is SGHNT, CDR2 YENEEA, per germline. The CDR3 DNA is TGTGCCAGCAGCTCGAACCGGGGGGGCACCTACAATGAGCAGTTCTTC. Its translation: CASSSNRGGTYNEQFF.

The table lists this clone with a count of one. The chain joins TRBV27 to TRBJ2-1; TRBD2 matches at 11 bases. The CDR3 extends over 17 amino acids. The V gene's germline CDR1 is MNHEY and CDR2 SMNVEV (reference sequence). V was clipped by 3 bases and J by 2 bases; unmatched bases: 6. CDR3 in DNA: TGTGCCAGCAGTTTGCTATCGACTAGCGGGGCCTACAATGAGCAGTTCTTC. Encoded protein: CASSLLSTSGAYNEQFF.

This chain links TRBV28 with TRBJ2-1, with 8 nucleotides matching TRBD2. V was clipped by 4 bases and J by 0 bases; unmatched bases: 2. CDR1 is MDHEN, CDR2 SYDVKM, per germline. The CDR3 is made up of 15 amino acids. The CDR3 coding sequence is TGTGCCAGCAGTTCCGGGACTAGCTCCTACAATGAGCAGTTCTTC. It is translated as CASSSGTSSYNEQFF.

The genes are TRBV10-2 and TRBJ2-7; the match to TRBD2 covers 8 bases. Losses at the gene ends were 6 bases for V and 0 bases for J; bases not matched to a gene: 7. The CDR3 covers 15 residues. Germline CDR1 WSHSY, CDR2 SAAADI. CDR3 in DNA: TGCGCCAGCAGGTATAGCGGGACCTCCTCCTACGAGCAGTACTTC. Its translation is CASRYSGTSSYEQYF.

The gene calls are TRBV18 and TRBJ1-4, with 8 bases identical to TRBD1. The V gene end was trimmed by 3 bases and the J gene end by 8 bases; junction bases not matched to a gene: 8. The CDR3 has 15 amino acids. The germline gives CDR1 KGHSH, CDR2 LQKENI. CDR3 nucleotides: TGTGCCAGCTCACCCCCGGGACAGGAAGGGGAAAAACTGTTTTTT. Translation gives CASSPPGQEGEKLFF.

The gene calls are TRBV7-2 and TRBJ2-7; a possible D gene is TRBD2 (6 bases). V was pared by 0 bases and J by 2 bases, with 8 bases between. The CDR3 extends over 14 amino acids. Germline V lookup: CDR1 SGHTA, CDR2 FQGNSA. The CDR3 sequence is CASSLARTTYEQYF. The CDR3 DNA reads as TGTGCCAGCAGCTTAGCCAGGACTACCTACGAGCAGTACTTC.

The chain is built from TRBV6-4 and TRBJ1-1, with D tentatively TRBD1 (6 bases). Germline CDR1 and CDR2: MRHNA and SNTAGT. CDR3 length equals 13 residues. V lost 8 bases to trimming and J lost 10 bases, with 20 bases between them. The CDR3 sequence: CASPEVVSRGAFF. CDR3 DNA sequence: TGTGCCAGCCCCGAGGTGGTTTCCAGGGGAGCTTTCTTT.

The chain links TRBV2 to TRBJ1-5; D is possibly TRBD1 (5 bases). Germline-derived CDR1 and CDR2 are SNHLY and FYNNEI. The CDR3 length is 17 residues. V was trimmed by 4 bases and J by 0 bases, leaving 16 bases between them. The CDR3 DNA is TGTGCCAGCAGTGTAGCCGTGGGGGGAGATAGCAATCAGCCCCAGCATTTT. Its protein is CASSVAVGGDSNQPQHF.

In this sample, this clone turned up a few times. The chain is built from TRBV9 and TRBJ2-1, with 7 positions matching TRBD2. From germline, CDR1 is SGDLS and CDR2 YYNGEE. The V gene end was trimmed by 4 bases and the J gene end by 4 bases; junction bases not matched to a gene: 11. The CDR3 has 16 amino acids. CDR3 nucleotides: TGTGCCAGCAGCATCCAACGGCTAGCGGATTACAATGAGCAGTTCTTC. Its translation is CASSIQRLADYNEQFF.

This clone was seen a single time. This chain joins TRBV6-6 and TRBJ1-6, with a possible D match to TRBD1 (5 bases). The germline gives CDR1 MNHNY, CDR2 SVGAGI (reference sequence). V lost 6 bases and J 0 bases, leaving 12 bases between the germline ends. The CDR3 is 16 residues long. CDR3 DNA: TGTGCCAGCAGAGCAGGGTGGGGCTCCTATAATTCACCCCTCCACTTT. Its translation is CASRAGWGSYNSPLHF.

With respect to this clone: This may come from a read error, since a much larger clone is one base off. The chain links TRBV5-1 to TRBJ2-2, with a possible D match to TRBD1 (7 bases). Germline-derived CDR1 and CDR2 are SGHRS and YFSETQ. Trimming pared 4 bases from V and 5 bases from J, leaving 9 bases between. This CDR3 has 13 amino acids. The CDR3 region is CASSPGGTGELFF. The DNA of the CDR3 is TGCGCCAGCAGCCCAGGGGGGACCGGGGAGCTGTTTTTT.

J is TRBJ2-5 and V is TRBV6-6, with D tentatively TRBD1 (6 bases). Trimming cost V 5 bases and J 3 bases, with 13 bases left between them. The CDR3 length is 14 residues. Per the germline V gene, CDR1 is MNHNY and CDR2 is SVGAGI (reference sequence). The CDR3 reads CASSGTNREETQYF. The CDR3 nucleotides read TGTGCCAGCAGTGGGACGAACAGGGAAGAGACCCAGTACTTC.

This clone has a single count. The V gene is TRBV6-5, the J gene TRBJ1-4; TRBD1 is a possible D gene (6 bases). With 7 bases removed from V and 8 bases from J, the gap between germline ends came to 11 bases. This CDR3 contains 12 residues. CDR1 MNHEY and CDR2 SVGAGI come from the germline V gene. CDR3 coding DNA: TGTGCCAGCACTTCGACAGGCGAAAAACTGTTTTTT. This sequence encodes CASTSTGEKLFF.

A single count supports this clone. The chain recombines TRBV6-5 with TRBJ1-6, with D uncertain. The germline CDR1 and CDR2 sequences are MNHEY and SVGAGI. Between the trimmed V and J ends, which lost 6 bases and 1 base, there was a span of 10 bases. The CDR3 loop spans 15 amino acids. As DNA, the CDR3 is TGTGCCAGCAGACCGCCGGGTTCCTATAATTCACCCCTCCACTTT. Protein: CASRPPGSYNSPLHF.